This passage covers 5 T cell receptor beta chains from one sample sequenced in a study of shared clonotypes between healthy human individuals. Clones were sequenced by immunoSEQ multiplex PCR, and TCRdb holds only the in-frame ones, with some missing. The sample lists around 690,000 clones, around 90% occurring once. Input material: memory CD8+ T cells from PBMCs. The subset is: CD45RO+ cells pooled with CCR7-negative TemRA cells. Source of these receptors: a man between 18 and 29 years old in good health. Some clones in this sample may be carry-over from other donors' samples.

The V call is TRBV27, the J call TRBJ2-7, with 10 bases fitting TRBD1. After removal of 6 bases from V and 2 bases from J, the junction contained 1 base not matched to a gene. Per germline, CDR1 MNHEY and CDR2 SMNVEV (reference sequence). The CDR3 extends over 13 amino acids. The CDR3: CASRGQGPYEQYF. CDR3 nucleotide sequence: TGTGCCAGCAGGGGACAGGGGCCCTACGAGCAGTACTTC.

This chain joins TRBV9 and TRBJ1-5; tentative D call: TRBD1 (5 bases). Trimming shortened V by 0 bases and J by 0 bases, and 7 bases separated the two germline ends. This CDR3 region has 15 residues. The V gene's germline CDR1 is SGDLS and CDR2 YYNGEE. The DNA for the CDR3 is TGTGCCAGCAGCGTAGGCAGGGATAGCAATCAGCCCCAGCATTTT. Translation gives CASSVGRDSNQPQHF. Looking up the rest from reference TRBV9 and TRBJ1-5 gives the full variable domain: DSGVTQTPKHLITATGQRVTLRCSPRSGDLSVYWYQQSLDQGLQFLIQYYNGEERAKGNILERFSAQQFPDLHSELNLSSLELGDSALYFCASSVGRDSNQPQHFGDGTRLSIL.

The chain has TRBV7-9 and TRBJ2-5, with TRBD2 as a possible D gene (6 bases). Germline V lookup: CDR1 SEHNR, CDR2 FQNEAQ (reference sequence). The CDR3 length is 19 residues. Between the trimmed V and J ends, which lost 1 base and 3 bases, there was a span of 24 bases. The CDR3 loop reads CASSLVGFRQGLSEETQYF. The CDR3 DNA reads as TGTGCCAGCAGCTTAGTGGGGTTTCGGCAGGGACTTTCCGAAGAGACCCAGTACTTC.

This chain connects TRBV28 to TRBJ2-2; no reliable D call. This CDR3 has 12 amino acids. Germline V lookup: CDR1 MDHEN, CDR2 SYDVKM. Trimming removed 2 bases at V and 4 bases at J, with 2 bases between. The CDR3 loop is CASSLTTGELFF. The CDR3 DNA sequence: TGTGCCAGCAGTTTAACCACCGGGGAGCTGTTTTTT.

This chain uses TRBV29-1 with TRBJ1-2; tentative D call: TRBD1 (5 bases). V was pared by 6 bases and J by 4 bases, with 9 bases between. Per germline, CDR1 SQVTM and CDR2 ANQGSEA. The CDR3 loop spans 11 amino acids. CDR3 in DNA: TGCAGCGTAGACAGTACCTATGGCTACACCTTC. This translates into CSVDSTYGYTF.